This T cell receptor (beta chain) was sequenced during a study of early T cells in non-severe SARS-CoV-2 infection. Overall study: Unsorted whole-blood RNA was sequenced in bulk, leaving chains unpaired.

The V gene's germline CDR1 is LNHDA and CDR2 SQIVND (reference sequence). The CDR3 consists of 14 residues. V was pared by 9 bases and J by 7 bases, with 11 bases of the junction left unmatched. A single record per CDR3 protein comes from TCRdb applying MiXCR to the 5' RACE reads. Of about 77,000 distinct CDR3 sequences in the sample, around 12% were seen once. This TCR came from an adult who was a healthcare worker with PCR-confirmed SARS-CoV-2 infection or an uninfected control (not recorded which). The donor label of this sample is uncertain. The chain recombines TRBV19 with TRBJ1-5, with 8 bases aligning to TRBD1. The sequencing here drew on whole blood, taken at baseline. The CDR3 DNA sequence: TGTGCCAGCACGCTGACAGGGGCAGGGCAGCCCCAGCATTTT. Translated: CASTLTGAGQPQHF.